The present TCR beta chain was sequenced within a study of blood T cell repertoires in COVID-19. Trimming removed 2 bases from V and 2 bases from J, with 11 bases in between. This CDR3 comprises 15 residues. The germline gives CDR1 SGHKS, CDR2 YYEKEE (reference sequence). Measured with immunoSEQ multiplex PCR; TCRdb has only the in-frame clones, and not every one. The sample lists 150,000 to 200,000 clones; about 72% were seen once. Sequencing was performed on PBMCs or T cells enriched from blood (not recorded which). The chain has TRBV5-5 and TRBJ1-5; D remains ambiguous. This sequence originates from a woman between 45 and 65 years old who had recovered from COVID-19. CDR3 loop: CASSLGSRGNQPQHF. The CDR3 nucleotides read TGTGCCAGCAGCTTAGGGTCGAGGGGCAATCAGCCCCAGCATTTT.